Presented here are 13 T cell receptor beta chains from one specimen sequenced in a study of blood T cell repertoires in COVID-19. The assay was immunoSEQ multiplex PCR, and TCRdb's table has in-frame clones only and misses some. The top ten hold under 8.5% of the sample, which has about 500,000 clones, 85% to 90% seen once. The sample was peripheral blood. These receptors all come from a woman between 45 and 65 years old with COVID-19, enrolled during active disease.

The V call is TRBV28, the J call TRBJ1-1; the D is unclear. Germline lookup yields CDR1 MDHEN and CDR2 SYDVKM. V dropped 5 bases and J dropped 1 base, with 17 bases sitting between them. This CDR3 comprises 16 residues. This CDR3 is CASSDPRAAPNTEAFF. The CDR3 nucleotides are TGTGCCAGCAGTGACCCCCGAGCGGCCCCGAACACTGAAGCTTTCTTT.

The chain uses TRBV3-1 (or the pseudogene TRBV3-2) and TRBJ2-2; perhaps TRBD1 as D (6 bases). This CDR3 is built from 13 residues. Germline CDR1 and CDR2: LGHDT and YNNKEL (reference sequence). V lost 8 bases, J lost 6 bases, and 13 bases lay in between. The CDR3 DNA reads as TGTGCCAGCGAACAGGGTTGGCCCGGGGAGCTGTTTTTT. Amino acids: CASEQGWPGELFF.

V gene TRBV10-1 combines with J gene TRBJ2-3, with 9 bases that match TRBD2. With 4 bases clipped from V and 4 bases from J, the junction kept 9 bases outside the gene matches. The length of the CDR3 is 16 residues. From germline, CDR1 is WNHNN and CDR2 SYGVQD (reference sequence). The DNA for the CDR3 is TGCGCCAGCAGTGCCTGGCCGGGACTAGCCTCAGATACGCAGTATTTT. Encoded protein: CASSAWPGLASDTQYF.

This clone was detected only once. This CDR3 reads CAWRGARAGAGTGELFF. DNA of the CDR3: TGTGCCTGGAGGGGGGCCCGGGCGGGGGCGGGCACCGGGGAGCTGTTTTTT. The chain links TRBV30 to TRBJ2-2; perhaps TRBD2 as D (7 bases). Germline loops: CDR1 GTSNPN, CDR2 SVGIG (reference sequence). Trimming pared 3 bases from V and 4 bases from J, leaving 21 bases between. The CDR3 extends over 17 amino acids.

The rearrangement links TRBV5-4 to TRBJ1-5; 10 bases line up with TRBD1. V shed 4 bases, J shed 6 bases, and the junction held 4 bases outside the gene matches. The CDR3 runs 14 residues. CDR1 is SGHNT, CDR2 YYREEE, per germline (reference sequence). This CDR3 reads CASSTGTGAQPQHF. The DNA for the CDR3 is TGTGCCAGCAGCACCGGGACAGGGGCTCAGCCCCAGCATTTT.

This chain uses TRBV10-3 with TRBJ1-1, with 9 bases aligning to TRBD1. V was pared by 4 bases and J by 5 bases, with 17 bases of the junction left unmatched. The CDR3 has 18 residues. Looked up from germline, CDR1 is ENHRY and CDR2 is SYGVKD. The CDR3 DNA follows: TGTGCCATCAGTGGCGCTCGGGACAGGGAAGTAGGGAGGACTGAAGCTTTCTTT. Translation: CAISGARDREVGRTEAFF.

This rearrangement joins TRBV2 to TRBJ1-1; possible D gene TRBD1, 5 bases. The length of the CDR3 is 12 residues. Germline CDR1 reads SNHLY; CDR2 reads FYNNEI. V was clipped by 8 bases and J by 2 bases, with 9 bases between them. This CDR3 reads CASETANTEAFF. CDR3 coding DNA: TGTGCCAGCGAGACAGCTAACACTGAAGCTTTCTTT. The full variable domain, rest sourced from reference TRBV2 and TRBJ1-1, is EPEVTQTPSHQVTQMGQEVILRCVPISNHLYFYWYRQILGQKVEFLVSFYNNEISEKSEIFDDQFSVERPDGSNFTLKIRSTKLEDSAMYFCASETANTEAFFGQGTRLTVV.

This chain links TRBV7-9 with TRBJ1-4, with a weak D call TRBD1 (5 bases). This CDR3 is built from 14 residues. Trimming took off 6 bases at V and 1 base at J, with 9 bases between the two ends. Germline lookup yields CDR1 SEHNR and CDR2 FQNEAQ (reference sequence). The CDR3 spells CASRRQGTNEKLFF. CDR3 coding DNA: TGTGCCAGCAGACGCCAGGGAACTAATGAAAAACTGTTTTTT.

V and J are TRBV15 and TRBJ1-5; D not resolved. V gave up 3 bases and J gave up 2 bases, with 14 bases separating them. The germline V gene encodes CDR1 LNHNV and CDR2 YYDKDF (reference sequence). The CDR3 consists of 16 residues. The CDR3: CATSSLEWYGNQPQHF. In DNA form, the CDR3 reads TGTGCCACCAGCAGTCTTGAGTGGTACGGCAATCAGCCCCAGCATTTT.

The chain carries TRBV7-9 and TRBJ1-1; 7 nucleotides line up with TRBD1. Germline lookup yields CDR1 SEHNR and CDR2 FQNEAQ (reference sequence). Unmatched junction bases numbered 2, after V lost 3 bases and J lost 7 bases. There are 12 residues in the CDR3. The CDR3 here is CASSFGDSEAFF. CDR3 bases: TGTGCCAGCAGCTTTGGGGACAGTGAAGCTTTCTTT.

The sample holds one count of this clone. This chain links TRBV25-1 with TRBJ1-1, with unresolved D. Germline loops: CDR1 MGHDK, CDR2 SYGVNS. The CDR3 spans 13 residues. V shed 0 bases and J shed 4 bases, with 6 bases lying between them. The CDR3 nucleotides are TGTGCCAGCAGTGAATATGGAGGCACTGAAGCTTTCTTT. Protein sequence: CASSEYGGTEAFF.

This chain uses TRBV9 with TRBJ2-7; 7 nucleotides match TRBD1. The germline V gene encodes CDR1 SGDLS and CDR2 YYNGEE. The V and J ends lost 4 bases and 7 bases, in that order; junction bases with no gene match: 11. CDR3 length: 14 amino acids. The CDR3 DNA is TGTGCCAGCAGCCCCCAGGACAGGTCCGGAGAGCAGTACTTC. Translated: CASSPQDRSGEQYF.

In this sample, this clone turned up a few times. This chain uses TRBV19 with TRBJ1-3; D uncertain. CDR1 LNHDA and CDR2 SQIVND come from the germline V gene (reference sequence). The CDR3 has 13 residues. Trimming removed 4 bases from V and 2 bases from J, with 6 bases in between. This CDR3 reads CASSRGAGNTIYF. Written as DNA, the CDR3 is TGTGCCAGTAGTAGGGGAGCTGGAAACACCATATATTTT.